One and the same sample provided the 3 T cell receptor beta chains below, sequenced in a study of blood T cell repertoires in COVID-19. The method was immunoSEQ multiplex PCR; TCRdb's version includes in-frame clones alone and lacks a portion of them. In the table there are 45,000 to 50,000 clones, 75% to 85% of which are singletons. The sequenced material came from peripheral blood. The receptors were sampled from a man between 40 and 49 years old with acute or convalescent COVID-19.

This sequence joins TRBV10-3 and TRBJ2-1; perhaps TRBD1 as D (5 bases). CDR1 ENHRY and CDR2 SYGVKD come from the germline V gene. The CDR3 has 14 amino acids. The V and J ends lost 7 bases and 10 bases respectively, with 20 bases between them. The CDR3 DNA is TGTGCCATCAACGGCCCCGGCAGGGCTATAGAGCAGTTCTTC. This sequence encodes CAINGPGRAIEQFF.

V gene TRBV13 combines with J gene TRBJ1-4, with D perhaps TRBD1 (5 bases). The CDR3 spans 14 residues. The V end lost 5 bases, the J end lost 6 bases, and 13 bases lay between the germline ends. CDR1 and CDR2 (germline): PRHDT, FYEKMQ (reference sequence). In nucleotides, the CDR3 is TGTGCCAGCAGCCGGGGGTACGGGGATGAAAAACTGTTTTTT. Its protein is CASSRGYGDEKLFF.

The gene calls are TRBV19 and TRBJ1-1; 7 bases align to TRBD1. This CDR3 has 15 amino acids. Germline CDR1 reads LNHDA; CDR2 reads SQIVND (reference sequence). J was trimmed by 5 bases and V by 2 bases; bases with no gene match: 8. In DNA form, the CDR3 reads TGTGCCAGTAGTATATTACAGGGGTTGGGTACTGAAGCTTTCTTT. This gives the protein CASSILQGLGTEAFF. Combining the CDR3 with reference TRBV19 and TRBJ1-1 gives the whole variable domain DGGITQSPKYLFRKEGQNVTLSCEQNLNHDAMYWYRQDPGQGLRLIYYSQIVNDFQKGDIAEGYSVSREKKESFPLTVTSAQKNPTAFYLCASSILQGLGTEAFFGQGTRLTVV.